These T cell receptor beta chains were read from a single sample in a study of Graves' ophthalmopathy and Graves' hyperthyroidism. MiXCR, applied by TCRdb to the multiplex PCR reads, yields one record per CDR3 protein. Of under 350,000 distinct CDR3 sequences listed, 15% to 20% are singletons. Sequenced: peripheral blood. The receptors come from an adult man with Graves' ophthalmopathy. The CDR3 runs from the conserved cysteine through the conserved F or W. The D gene is left open where the match is weak. Clone size is shown for a subset of rows, as once, few, many or a class of expanded clone.

J,D,size,V,CDR3,DNA
TRBJ2-5,NA,few,TRBV18,CASSRDRSETQYF,TGTGCCAGCTCGCGGGACAGATCCGAGACCCAGTACTTC
TRBJ2-5,NA,NA,TRBV28,CASSDILAGQETQYF,TGTGCCAGCAGTGATATACTAGCCGGGCAAGAGACCCAGTACTTC
TRBJ1-1,NA,NA,TRBV6-2/TRBV6-3,CASSSQSAPSFAEAFF,TGTGCCAGCAGTTCCCAATCAGCTCCTTCGTTCGCTGAAGCTTTCTTT
TRBJ1-1,TRBD1,many,TRBV28,CASGFQGGTEAFF,TGTGCCAGCGGGTTTCAGGGGGGGACTGAAGCTTTCTTT
TRBJ2-2,TRBD1,many,TRBV20-1,CSASRSGGNTGELFF,TGCAGTGCTAGCCGATCAGGGGGTAACACCGGGGAGCTGTTTTTT
TRBJ2-2,NA,NA,TRBV20-1,CSASLHGSTGELSF,TGCAGTGCCTCACTCCACGGGTCCACCGGGGAGCTGTCTTTT
TRBJ1-1,TRBD1,many,TRBV5-1,CATKRGTANTEAFF,TGCGCCACCAAGCGAGGGACAGCGAACACTGAAGCTTTCTTT
TRBJ2-5,NA,NA,TRBV6-1,CASSDDRYETQYF,TGTGCCAGCAGTGACGACAGATACGAGACCCAGTACTTC
TRBJ1-2,TRBD1,many,TRBV2,CASTAGTGGAGGYGYTF,TGTGCCAGCACCGCCGGGACAGGGGGCGCAGGGGGCTATGGCTACACCTTC
TRBJ2-5,NA,many,TRBV7-2,CASSPLRETQYF,TGTGCCAGCAGCCCTCTGCGGGAGACCCAGTACTTC
TRBJ2-5,NA,many,TRBV3-1,CASSPSIGGQETQYF,TGTGCCAGCAGCCCCTCGATCGGGGGACAAGAGACCCAGTACTTC
TRBJ1-2,TRBD1,many,TRBV2,CASRIRGRGYTF,TGTGCCAGCAGGATCAGGGGGCGGGGCTACACCTTC
TRBJ2-7,NA,once,TRBV28,CASSWGELAYEQYF,TGTGCCAGCAGTTGGGGGGAATTAGCCTACGAGCAGTACTTC
TRBJ1-2,NA,many,TRBV12-3/TRBV12-4,CASSSFSGYTF,TGTGCCAGCAGTTCCTTCAGTGGCTACACCTTC
TRBJ2-5,NA,NA,TRBV28,CASSPPGQIQETQYF,TGTGCCAGCAGTCCTCCGGGACAAATCCAAGAGACCCAGTACTTC
TRBJ1-2,NA,many,TRBV28,CASSFAQINGYTF,TGTGCCAGCAGTTTTGCACAGATTAATGGCTACACCTTC
TRBJ1-6,TRBD1,once,TRBV30,CAWRQGGYNSPLHF,TGTGCCTGGCGACAGGGTGGATATAATTCACCCCTCCACTTT
TRBJ2-7,NA,NA,TRBV28,CASSHRPGEQYF,TGTGCCAGCAGCCACAGACCGGGAGAGCAGTACTTC
TRBJ1-2,NA,many,TRBV20-1,CSAPGTSLPLYGYTF,TGCAGTGCTCCCGGGACATCCTTACCCCTCTATGGCTACACCTTC
TRBJ1-2,NA,many,TRBV11-2,CASSRGGTFYGYTF,TGTGCCAGCAGCCGGGGGGGCACCTTCTATGGCTACACCTTC
TRBJ2-1,TRBD1,many,TRBV6-2/TRBV6-3,CASSPWGGTGFRNEQFF,TGTGCCAGCAGTCCCTGGGGGGGGACAGGGTTTCGTAATGAGCAGTTCTTC
TRBJ1-2,TRBD1,NA,TRBV9,CASSPSGTAYGYTF,TGTGCCAGCAGCCCAAGCGGGACAGCGTATGGCTACACCTTC
TRBJ2-1,NA,many,TRBV11-2,CASSLEGPTELWGFDYNEQFF,TGTGCCAGCAGCTTAGAGGGGCCAACCGAGCTTTGGGGCTTTGACTACAATGAGCAGTTCTTC
TRBJ1-1,NA,NA,TRBV12-5,CASGQLTTEAFF,TGTGCTAGTGGCCAGTTAACCACTGAAGCTTTCTTT
TRBJ2-4,TRBD2,many,TRBV2,CASSDGGAGALAKNIQYF,TGTGCCAGCAGTGACGGGGGGGCGGGAGCCTTAGCCAAAAACATTCAGTACTTC
TRBJ2-2,TRBD2,NA,TRBV6-1,CASRLADGELFF,TGTGCCAGCAGGCTAGCGGACGGGGAGCTGTTTTTT
TRBJ2-5,TRBD1,many,TRBV18,CASSRRDSKKETQYF,TGTGCCAGCTCCCGCCGGGACAGCAAAAAAGAGACCCAGTACTTC
TRBJ1-5,NA,many,TRBV12-3/TRBV12-4,CASSAPFVGQPQHF,TGTGCCAGCAGTGCTCCCTTCGTTGGCCAGCCCCAGCATTTT
TRBJ2-5,NA,many,TRBV7-9,CASSSTPFPETQYF,TGTGCCAGCAGCTCGACCCCTTTCCCAGAGACCCAGTACTTC
TRBJ2-7,TRBD1,many,TRBV11-2,CASSFMPGQGPYEQYF,TGTGCCAGCAGTTTCATGCCGGGACAGGGCCCCTACGAGCAGTACTTC
TRBJ2-5,TRBD1,many,TRBV7-8,CASSIGGTGGQTQYF,TGTGCCAGCAGCATCGGCGGGACAGGGGGACAGACCCAGTACTTC
TRBJ2-5,NA,many,TRBV3-1,CASGLNLGETQYF,TGTGCCAGCGGCCTTAACTTAGGGGAGACCCAGTACTTC
TRBJ2-2,TRBD2,many,TRBV20-1,CSARKAGVGGELFF,TGCAGTGCTAGAAAAGCGGGAGTGGGCGGGGAGCTGTTTTTT
TRBJ2-4,NA,many,TRBV12-3/TRBV12-4,CASSLRRENIQYF,TGTGCCAGCAGTTTGCGGCGGGAAAACATTCAGTACTTC
TRBJ2-7,TRBD2,NA,TRBV11-1,CASSFGRRREGYEQYF,TGTGCCAGCAGCTTCGGTCGTCGGCGGGAGGGTTACGAGCAGTACTTC
TRBJ2-7,TRBD1,NA,TRBV5-1,CASSPSLGQGQYEQYF,TGCGCCAGCAGCCCCAGCCTCGGACAGGGGCAGTACGAGCAGTACTTC
TRBJ2-6,NA,many,TRBV2,CASRQGSSGANVLTF,TGTGCCAGCAGGCAGGGTAGCTCTGGGGCCAACGTCCTGACTTTC
TRBJ1-1,NA,many,TRBV20-1,CSAKTTENVEAFF,TGCAGTGCTAAAACGACAGAAAACGTAGAAGCTTTCTTT
TRBJ2-5,NA,many,TRBV20-1,CSARSIETQYF,TGCAGTGCTAGATCCATAGAGACCCAGTACTTC
TRBJ1-2,NA,many,TRBV14,CASSQGGNRYGYTF,TGTGCCAGCAGCCAAGGCGGGAATCGCTATGGCTACACCTTC
TRBJ2-7,TRBD1,many,TRBV18,CASSRTGDANPEQYF,TGTGCCAGCTCACGGACAGGGGACGCTAATCCCGAGCAGTACTTC
TRBJ1-6,NA,many,TRBV4-2,CASSQDTPRTVNNSPLHF,TGTGCCAGCAGCCAAGATACCCCGAGGACAGTTAATAATTCACCCCTCCACTTT
TRBJ2-5,NA,few,TRBV6-1,CASSKGTRQETQYF,TGTGCCAGCAGCAAGGGGACCCGCCAAGAGACCCAGTACTTC
TRBJ2-7,TRBD1,many,TRBV30,CAWSGGQLTVEQYF,TGTGCCTGGAGTGGGGGACAGTTGACCGTCGAGCAGTACTTC
TRBJ1-2,NA,many,TRBV12-3/TRBV12-4,CASPGSGSYGYTF,TGTGCCAGCCCGGGAAGCGGGTCCTATGGCTACACCTTC
TRBJ2-7,TRBD1,many,TRBV6-2/TRBV6-3,CASSDRDRERRHEQYF,TGTGCCAGCAGTGACCGGGACAGGGAAAGGCGCCACGAGCAGTACTTC
TRBJ1-5,TRBD1,many,TRBV20-1,CSATLGQGDQPQHF,TGCAGTGCTACCCTGGGACAGGGCGATCAGCCCCAGCATTTT
TRBJ2-7,TRBD1,many,TRBV29-1,CSAGEGTGTYEQYF,TGCAGCGCTGGGGAAGGGACAGGCACCTACGAGCAGTACTTC
TRBJ1-5,NA,many,TRBV7-9,CASTRLSNQPQHF,TGTGCCAGCACCCGGTTGAGCAATCAGCCCCAGCATTTT
TRBJ2-7,NA,many,TRBV7-2,CASSFWAGAGEQYF,TGTGCCAGCAGCTTTTGGGCGGGGGCGGGCGAGCAGTACTTC
TRBJ2-5,NA,few,TRBV20-1,CSARQGGQTQYF,TGCAGTGCTAGGCAGGGTGGACAGACCCAGTACTTC
TRBJ1-2,NA,many,TRBV6-1,CASSERQTGYTF,TGTGCCAGCAGTGAAAGACAAACTGGCTACACCTTC
TRBJ2-7,NA,many,TRBV7-2,CASSPRARNGYEQYF,TGTGCCAGCAGCCCACGGGCACGTAATGGCTACGAGCAGTACTTC
TRBJ1-1,NA,many,TRBV27,CASSPNREMNTEAFF,TGTGCCAGCAGCCCGAACAGGGAGATGAACACTGAAGCTTTCTTT
TRBJ2-7,NA,many,TRBV20-1,CSARDQGYEQYF,TGCAGTGCTAGAGATCAGGGGTACGAGCAGTACTTC